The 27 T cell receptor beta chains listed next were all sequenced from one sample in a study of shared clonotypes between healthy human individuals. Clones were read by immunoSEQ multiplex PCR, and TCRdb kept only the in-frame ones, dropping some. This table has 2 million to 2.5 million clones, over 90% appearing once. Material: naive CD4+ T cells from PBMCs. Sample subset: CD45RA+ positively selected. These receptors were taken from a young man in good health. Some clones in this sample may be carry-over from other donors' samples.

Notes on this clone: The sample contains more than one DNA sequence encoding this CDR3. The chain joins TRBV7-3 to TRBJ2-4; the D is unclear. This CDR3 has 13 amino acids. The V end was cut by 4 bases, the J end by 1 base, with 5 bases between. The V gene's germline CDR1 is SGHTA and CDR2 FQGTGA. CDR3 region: CASSSGAKNIQYF. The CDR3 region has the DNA TGTGCCAGCAGCTCAGGTGCCAAAAACATTCAGTACTTC.

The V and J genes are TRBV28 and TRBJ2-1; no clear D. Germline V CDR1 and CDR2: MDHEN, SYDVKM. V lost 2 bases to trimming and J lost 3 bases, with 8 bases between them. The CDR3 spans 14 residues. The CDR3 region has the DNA TGTGCCAGCAGTTTAAGGCAGTTCTACAATGAGCAGTTCTTC. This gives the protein CASSLRQFYNEQFF. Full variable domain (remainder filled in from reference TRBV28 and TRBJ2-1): DVKVTQSSRYLVKRTGEKVFLECVQDMDHENMFWYRQDPGLGLRLIYFSYDVKMKEKGDIPEGYSVSREKKERFSLILESASTNQTSMYLCASSLRQFYNEQFFGPGTRLTVL.

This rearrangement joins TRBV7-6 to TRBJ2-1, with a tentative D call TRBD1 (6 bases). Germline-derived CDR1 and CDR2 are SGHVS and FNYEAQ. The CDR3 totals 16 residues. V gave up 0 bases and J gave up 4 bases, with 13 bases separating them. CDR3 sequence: CASSLAQGHIYNEQFF. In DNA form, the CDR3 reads TGTGCCAGCAGCTTAGCCCAGGGACACATATACAATGAGCAGTTCTTC.

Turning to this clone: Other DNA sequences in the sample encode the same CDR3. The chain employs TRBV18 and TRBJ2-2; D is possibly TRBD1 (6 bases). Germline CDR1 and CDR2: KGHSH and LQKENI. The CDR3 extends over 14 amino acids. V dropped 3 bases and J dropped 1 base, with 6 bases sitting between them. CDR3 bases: TGTGCCAGCTCACCGGACAGGAACACCGGGGAGCTGTTTTTT. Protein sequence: CASSPDRNTGELFF.

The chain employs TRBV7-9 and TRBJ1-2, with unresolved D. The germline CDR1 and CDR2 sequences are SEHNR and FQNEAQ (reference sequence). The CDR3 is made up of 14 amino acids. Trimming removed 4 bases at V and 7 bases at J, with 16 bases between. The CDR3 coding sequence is TGTGCCAGCAGCTCCCGGGCCCCCGGCGGTGGCTACACCTTC. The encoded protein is CASSSRAPGGGYTF.

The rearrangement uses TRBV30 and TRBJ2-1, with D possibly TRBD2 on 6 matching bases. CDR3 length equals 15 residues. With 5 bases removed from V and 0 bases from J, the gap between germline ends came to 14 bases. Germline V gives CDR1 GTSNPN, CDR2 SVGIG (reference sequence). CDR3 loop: CAWEPGTGSYNEQFF. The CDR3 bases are TGTGCCTGGGAACCGGGGACTGGCTCCTACAATGAGCAGTTCTTC.

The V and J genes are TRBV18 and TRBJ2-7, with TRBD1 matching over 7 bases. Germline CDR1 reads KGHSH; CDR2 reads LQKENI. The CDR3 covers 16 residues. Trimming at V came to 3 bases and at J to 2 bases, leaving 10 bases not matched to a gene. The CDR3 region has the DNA TGTGCCAGCTCACCTCGACAGGGATTCGACGCCTACGAGCAGTACTTC. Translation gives CASSPRQGFDAYEQYF.

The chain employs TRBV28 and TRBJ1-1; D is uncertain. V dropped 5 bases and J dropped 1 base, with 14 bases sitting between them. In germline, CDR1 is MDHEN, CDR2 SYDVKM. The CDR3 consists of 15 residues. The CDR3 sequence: CASSGRAPGNTEAFF. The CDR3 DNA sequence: TGTGCCAGCAGTGGAAGGGCGCCCGGGAACACTGAAGCTTTCTTT.

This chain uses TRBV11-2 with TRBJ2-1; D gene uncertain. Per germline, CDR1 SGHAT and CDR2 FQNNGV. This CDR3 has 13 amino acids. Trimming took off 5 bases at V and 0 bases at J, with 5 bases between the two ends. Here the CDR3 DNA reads TGTGCCAGCAGCCCGAACTCCTACAATGAGCAGTTCTTC. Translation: CASSPNSYNEQFF.

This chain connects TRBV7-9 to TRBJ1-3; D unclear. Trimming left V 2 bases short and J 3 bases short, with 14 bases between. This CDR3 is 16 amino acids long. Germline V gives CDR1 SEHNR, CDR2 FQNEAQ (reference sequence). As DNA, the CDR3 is TGTGCCAGCAGCTTAAATTCCAAAGAGGGTGGAAACACCATATATTTT. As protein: CASSLNSKEGGNTIYF.

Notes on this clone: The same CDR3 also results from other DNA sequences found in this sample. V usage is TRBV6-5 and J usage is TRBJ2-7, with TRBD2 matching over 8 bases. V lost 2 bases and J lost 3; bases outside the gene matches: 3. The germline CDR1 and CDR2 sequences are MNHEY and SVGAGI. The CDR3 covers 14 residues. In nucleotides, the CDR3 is TGTGCCAGCAGTTACGGGACTAGGGGCTACGAGCAGTACTTC. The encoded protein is CASSYGTRGYEQYF.

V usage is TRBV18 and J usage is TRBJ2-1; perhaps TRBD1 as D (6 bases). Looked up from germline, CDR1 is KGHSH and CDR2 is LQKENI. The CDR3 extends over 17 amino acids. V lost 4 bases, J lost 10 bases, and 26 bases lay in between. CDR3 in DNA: TGTGCCAGCTCACTAATGACTCCCGGGACAAACCCTAGGGAGCAGTTCTTC. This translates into CASSLMTPGTNPREQFF.

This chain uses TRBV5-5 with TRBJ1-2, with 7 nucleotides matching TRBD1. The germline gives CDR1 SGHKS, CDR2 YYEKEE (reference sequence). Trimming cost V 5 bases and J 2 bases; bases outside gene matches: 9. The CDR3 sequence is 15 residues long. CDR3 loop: CASRPTGVLNYGYTF. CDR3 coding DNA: TGTGCCAGCAGGCCCACAGGGGTGTTGAACTATGGCTACACCTTC.

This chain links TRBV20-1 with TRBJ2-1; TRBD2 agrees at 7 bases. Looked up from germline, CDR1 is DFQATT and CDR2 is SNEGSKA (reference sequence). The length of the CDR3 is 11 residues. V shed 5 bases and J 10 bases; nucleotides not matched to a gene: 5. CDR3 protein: CSAWTSREQFF. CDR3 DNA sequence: TGCAGTGCTTGGACTAGTAGGGAGCAGTTCTTC.

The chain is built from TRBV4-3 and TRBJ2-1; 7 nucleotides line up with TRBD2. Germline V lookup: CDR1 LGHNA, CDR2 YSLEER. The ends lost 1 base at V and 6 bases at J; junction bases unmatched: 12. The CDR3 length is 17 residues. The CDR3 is CASSQGSRREYGNEQFF. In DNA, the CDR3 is TGCGCCAGCAGCCAAGGGTCCAGGCGGGAGTATGGCAATGAGCAGTTCTTC.

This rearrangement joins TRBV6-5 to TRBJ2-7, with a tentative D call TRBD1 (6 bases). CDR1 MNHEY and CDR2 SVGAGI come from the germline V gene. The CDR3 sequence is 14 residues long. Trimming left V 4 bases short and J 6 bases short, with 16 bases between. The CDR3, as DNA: TGTGCCAGCAGTTGGGACACGGGGCTTCTCGAGCAGTACTTC. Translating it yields CASSWDTGLLEQYF.

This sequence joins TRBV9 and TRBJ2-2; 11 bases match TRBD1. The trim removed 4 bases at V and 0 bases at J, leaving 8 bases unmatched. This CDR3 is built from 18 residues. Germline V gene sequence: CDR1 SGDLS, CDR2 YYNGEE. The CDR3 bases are TGTGCCAGCAGCCCCCGGGACAGGGGGTGGGCGAACACCGGGGAGCTGTTTTTT. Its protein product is CASSPRDRGWANTGELFF.

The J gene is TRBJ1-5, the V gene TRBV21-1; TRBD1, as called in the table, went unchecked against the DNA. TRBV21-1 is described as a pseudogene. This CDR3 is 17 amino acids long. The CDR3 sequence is CASSKAGQGFSNQPQHF. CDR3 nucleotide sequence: TGTGCCAGCAGCAAGGCGGGACAGGGCTTTAGCAATCAGCCCCAGCATTTT.

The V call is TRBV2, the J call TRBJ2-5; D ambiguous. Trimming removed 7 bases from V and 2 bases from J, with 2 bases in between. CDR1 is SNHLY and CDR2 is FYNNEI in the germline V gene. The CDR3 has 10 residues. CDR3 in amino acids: CASKQETQYF. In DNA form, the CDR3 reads TGTGCCAGCAAACAAGAGACCCAGTACTTC.

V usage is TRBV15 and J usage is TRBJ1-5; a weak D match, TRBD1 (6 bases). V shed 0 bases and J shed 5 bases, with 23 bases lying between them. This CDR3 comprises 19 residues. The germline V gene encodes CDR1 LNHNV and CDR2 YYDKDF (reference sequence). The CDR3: CATSRDYGTYGYTHQPQHF. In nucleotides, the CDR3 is TGTGCCACCAGCAGAGATTACGGGACATACGGTTATACGCATCAGCCCCAGCATTTT.

CDR3 region: CASSHLVLPGQYSNQPQHF. CDR3 coding DNA: TGCGCCAGCAGTCACTTGGTCTTGCCGGGACAGTATAGCAATCAGCCCCAGCATTTT. This sequence joins TRBV23-1 and TRBJ1-5; 7 nucleotides agree with TRBD1. TRBV23-1 is marked as an open reading frame, function uncertain. The CDR3 length is 19 residues. V shed 3 bases, J shed 0 bases, and the junction held 14 bases outside the gene matches.

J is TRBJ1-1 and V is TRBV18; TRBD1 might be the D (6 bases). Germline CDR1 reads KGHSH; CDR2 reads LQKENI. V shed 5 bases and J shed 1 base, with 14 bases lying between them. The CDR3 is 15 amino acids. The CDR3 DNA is TGTGCCAGCTCATTTTCAGGGGTGTGGAACACTGAAGCTTTCTTT. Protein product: CASSFSGVWNTEAFF.

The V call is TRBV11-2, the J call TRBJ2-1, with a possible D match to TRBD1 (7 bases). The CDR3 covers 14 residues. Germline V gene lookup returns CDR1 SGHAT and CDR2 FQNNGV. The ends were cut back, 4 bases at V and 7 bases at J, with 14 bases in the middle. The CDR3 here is CASSSTTGRNEQFF. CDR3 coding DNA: TGTGCCAGCAGCTCGACGACAGGGAGGAATGAGCAGTTCTTC.

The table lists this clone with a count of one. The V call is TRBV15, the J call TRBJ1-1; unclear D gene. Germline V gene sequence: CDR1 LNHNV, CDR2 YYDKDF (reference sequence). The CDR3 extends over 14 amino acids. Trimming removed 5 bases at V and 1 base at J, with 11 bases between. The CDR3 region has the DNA TGTGCCACCAGCGGCGACCGGGGGAACACTGAAGCTTTCTTT. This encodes CATSGDRGNTEAFF.

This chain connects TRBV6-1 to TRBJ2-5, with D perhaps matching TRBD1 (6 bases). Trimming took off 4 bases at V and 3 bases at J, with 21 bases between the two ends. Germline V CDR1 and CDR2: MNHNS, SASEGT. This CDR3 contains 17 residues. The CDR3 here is CASSANPTLRGKETQYF. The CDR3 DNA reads TGTGCCAGCAGTGCAAACCCCACCCTTAGGGGGAAAGAGACCCAGTACTTC.

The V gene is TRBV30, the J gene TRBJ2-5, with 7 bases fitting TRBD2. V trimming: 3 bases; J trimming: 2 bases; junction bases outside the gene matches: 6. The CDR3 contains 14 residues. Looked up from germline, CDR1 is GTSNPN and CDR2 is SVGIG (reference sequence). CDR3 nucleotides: TGTGCCTGGAGCCCTCTAGCGGATCAAGAGACCCAGTACTTC. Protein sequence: CAWSPLADQETQYF. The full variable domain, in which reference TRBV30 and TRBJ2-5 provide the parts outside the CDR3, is SQTIHQWPATLVQPVGSPLSLECTVEGTSNPNLYWYRQAAGRGLQLLFYSVGIGQISSEVPQNLSASRPQDRQFILSSKKLLLSDSGFYLCAWSPLADQETQYFGPGTRLLVL.

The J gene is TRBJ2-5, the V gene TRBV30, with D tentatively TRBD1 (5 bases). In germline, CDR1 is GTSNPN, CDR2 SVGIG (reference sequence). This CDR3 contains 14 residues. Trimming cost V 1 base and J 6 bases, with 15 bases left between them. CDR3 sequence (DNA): TGTGCCTGGAGTGCTGGACACAGGTCCAAGACCCAGTACTTC. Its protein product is CAWSAGHRSKTQYF.